One and the same sample provided the 5 T cell receptor beta chains below, sequenced in a study of blood T cell repertoires in COVID-19 (dated by TCRdb to 2019 to 2021). The library was built by means of the immunoSEQ multiplex PCR assay. Held by TCRdb, this immuneACCESS table contains in-frame sequences only and omits some clones. Under half of the omission traces to an unresolved V gene where checked; the cause of the rest is unknown. The table for this sample lists around 70,000 clones; about 83% of them were counted only once. The ten largest clones add up to less than 25% of the sample. Sequencing used peripheral blood. Receptors originate from a human donor in a cohort sampled during active COVID-19.

This clone was seen just once. The rearrangement links TRBV5-1 to TRBJ1-1, with TRBD1 as a possible D gene (6 bases). The CDR3 consists of 15 residues. V was shortened by 4 bases and J by 0 bases, with 13 bases between the two germline ends. The germline CDR1 and CDR2 sequences are SGHRS and YFSETQ. CDR3 in DNA: TGCGCCAGCAGCCCCTCGGGGACATTGAACACTGAAGCTTTCTTT. Translation: CASSPSGTLNTEAFF.

V gene TRBV28 combines with J gene TRBJ2-7, with a possible D match to TRBD2 (5 bases). V was trimmed by 7 bases and J by 5 bases, leaving 18 bases between them. This CDR3 is built from 14 residues. Germline assignment: CDR1 MDHEN and CDR2 SYDVKM. CDR3 nucleotides: TGTGCCAGCATAGGCCCCAAGCTAGCACACGAGCAGTACTTC. The encoded protein is CASIGPKLAHEQYF.

This chain links TRBV4-1 with TRBJ2-3, with D possibly TRBD1 on 5 matching bases. Trimming left V 8 bases short and J 0 bases short, with 18 bases between. Per germline, CDR1 MGHRA and CDR2 YSYEKL. This CDR3 spans 16 amino acids. The CDR3 DNA is TGCGCCAGCGGAAAAGGGGTTAGATCTAGCACAGATACGCAGTATTTT. This gives the protein CASGKGVRSSTDTQYF.

The rearrangement links TRBV7-2 to TRBJ2-5; D call uncertain. V was cut by 1 base and J by 1 base, with 7 bases left in between. Per germline, CDR1 SGHTA and CDR2 FQGNSA. The CDR3 runs 14 residues. The CDR3 nucleotides read TGTGCCAGCAGCTTAGATTTCGGCCAAGAGACCCAGTACTTC. This gives the protein CASSLDFGQETQYF.

The rearrangement joins TRBV25-1 to TRBJ2-1; 8 bases fit TRBD2. J was trimmed by 2 bases and V by 2 bases; bases with no gene match: 5. CDR1 and CDR2 (germline): MGHDK, SYGVNS. CDR3 length equals 16 residues. In DNA, the CDR3 is TGTGCCAGCAGTGAACCCGAGGGACTAGCCTACAATGAGCAGTTCTTC. This translates into CASSEPEGLAYNEQFF.